This T cell receptor (beta chain) derives from a study of blood T cell repertoires in COVID-19. In the source study's methods: Estimates of nucleated cell counts were drawn from the amplification of reference gene primers. TCRdb keeps only in-frame clones here, not all; method: immunoSEQ multiplex PCR. For V, J and clone size, that table is used; D and trimming come from the DNA. The repertoire holds 200,000 to 300,000 clones, with approximately 90% as singletons. The junction had 10 bases not matched to a gene; V was cut back by 4 bases and J by 0 bases. Looked up from germline, CDR1 is LNHDA and CDR2 is SQIVND (reference sequence). The CDR3 runs 17 residues.

V usage is TRBV19 and J usage is TRBJ1-1; 8 bases are shared with TRBD1. Sequenced: PBMCs or T cells enriched from blood (not recorded which). This receptor was taken from a woman in her thirties or forties with acute COVID-19. The CDR3 spells CASSTVPGQVLNTEAFF. The DNA for the CDR3 is TGTGCCAGTAGTACCGTCCCGGGACAGGTTTTGAACACTGAAGCTTTCTTT.